Listed here are 26 T cell receptor beta chains from one sample, sequenced in a study of response to subunit inactivated influenza vaccine. From the RT-PCR reads, TCRdb called clonotypes with MiXCR, one entry per CDR3 protein. Of 710,000 or so distinct CDR3 sequences listed, about 15% are singletons. The sequencing used PBMCs from blood, collected 11 to 12 days after vaccination. The receptors were sampled from a man in his fifties or sixties who received an inactivated influenza vaccine.

This clonotype was seen at least ten times. The chain uses TRBV5-1 and TRBJ1-6; 7 positions agree with TRBD1. The V and J ends lost 4 bases and 6 bases, in that order; junction bases with no gene match: 4. The CDR3 sequence is 14 residues long. Germline CDR1 reads SGHRS; CDR2 reads YFSETQ. CDR3 in DNA: TGCGCCAGCAGCCGGGACAGTAGTAATTCACCCCTCCACTTT. Translated: CASSRDSSNSPLHF.

This chain joins TRBV7-2 and TRBJ1-2; weak D call: TRBD1 (5 bases). CDR1 and CDR2 from the germline V gene are SGHTA and FQGNSA. The CDR3 sequence is 16 residues long. The germline V and J ends were trimmed by 0 bases and 6 bases, with 17 bases remaining between them. The CDR3 reads CASSLAYTGTDNGYTF. The CDR3 coding sequence is TGTGCCAGCAGCTTAGCCTACACTGGGACCGACAATGGCTACACCTTC.

V gene TRBV12-3 or TRBV12-4 combines with J gene TRBJ2-3; D may be TRBD2 (7 bases). Trimming left V 0 bases short and J 4 bases short, with 17 bases between. CDR3 length: 17 amino acids. This chain's CDR3 is CASSLAGGGPRADTQYF. The CDR3 DNA reads as TGTGCCAGCAGTTTAGCGGGCGGGGGCCCGAGGGCAGATACGCAGTATTTT.

The J gene is TRBJ2-3, the V gene TRBV20-1; no reliable D call. Germline CDR1 is DFQATT and CDR2 is SNEGSKA (reference sequence). The CDR3 loop spans 13 amino acids. V lost 3 bases, J lost 4 bases, and 11 bases lay in between. CDR3 region: CSASTQVPDTQYF. The CDR3 DNA sequence: TGCAGTGCTAGCACTCAGGTCCCAGATACGCAGTATTTT.

The rearrangement uses TRBV20-1 and TRBJ2-4, with D tentatively TRBD1 (6 bases). The CDR3 spans 13 residues. V was clipped by 3 bases and J by 8 bases, with 14 bases between them. The V gene's germline CDR1 is DFQATT and CDR2 SNEGSKA (reference sequence). This chain's CDR3 is CSASYRAEYIQYF. As DNA, the CDR3 is TGCAGTGCTAGCTACAGGGCAGAATACATTCAGTACTTC.

This clonotype was counted only a few times. J is TRBJ2-2 and V is TRBV28, with 12 bases aligning to TRBD1. The CDR3 runs 16 residues. CDR1 is MDHEN and CDR2 is SYDVKM in the germline V gene. Trimming removed 10 bases from V and 9 bases from J; junction bases left unmatched: 15. Written as DNA, the CDR3 is TGTGCCACCATCGGTACCGGGACAGGGGGCATCTGGGAGCTGTTTTTT. Protein sequence: CATIGTGTGGIWELFF.

This clonotype was counted a few times. The chain links TRBV7-9 to TRBJ1-2; D ambiguous. Germline V lookup: CDR1 SEHNR, CDR2 FQNEAQ (reference sequence). V gave up 5 bases and J gave up 2 bases, with 15 bases separating them. CDR3 size: 15 residues. The CDR3 nucleotides read TGTGCCAGCAGCCGCCTGACAACAACCAACTATGGCTACACCTTC. It translates to CASSRLTTTNYGYTF.

The V and J genes are TRBV5-1 and TRBJ1-2; no definite D call. Trimming removed 4 bases from V and 6 bases from J, with 19 bases in between. Germline-derived CDR1 and CDR2 are SGHRS and YFSETQ. The CDR3 runs 15 residues. CDR3: CASSELGTKNHGYTF. The CDR3, as DNA: TGCGCCAGCAGCGAGCTAGGCACGAAGAACCATGGCTACACCTTC.

This sequence joins TRBV11-1 and TRBJ2-1; 8 bases fit TRBD1. CDR1 is SGHAT and CDR2 is FQDESV in the germline V gene (reference sequence). V lost 4 bases, J lost 8 bases, and 13 bases stayed unmatched. CDR3 size: 16 residues. CDR3 in DNA: TGTGCCAGCAGCTCCCCCGGACAGGGCGTTGACTATGAGCAGTTCTTC. It yields the protein CASSSPGQGVDYEQFF.

There are many counts of this clonotype. The chain carries TRBV5-1 and TRBJ2-3, with 8 bases aligning to TRBD1. The CDR3 sequence is 14 residues long. The germline CDR1 and CDR2 sequences are SGHRS and YFSETQ. Trimming at V came to 6 bases and at J to 4 bases, leaving 7 bases not matched to a gene. CDR3 region: CASNEAGGADTQYF. The CDR3 coding sequence is TGCGCCAGCAACGAGGCAGGGGGCGCAGATACGCAGTATTTT.

The chain links TRBV20-1 to TRBJ2-2; 8 bases line up with TRBD2. The CDR3 has 15 amino acids. J was trimmed by 7 bases and V by 4 bases; bases with no gene match: 11. Per germline, CDR1 DFQATT and CDR2 SNEGSKA (reference sequence). CDR3 DNA: TGCAGTGCTACCCGGGGGGGAAGCGGGGTCGGGGAGCTGTTTTTT. This translates into CSATRGGSGVGELFF.

This clonotype has a count of ten or more. CDR3 DNA sequence: TGTGCCAGCAGTTTTGAGGAAGCCTACGAGCAGTACTTC. It translates to CASSFEEAYEQYF. The chain recombines TRBV12-3 or TRBV12-4 with TRBJ2-7; D gene ambiguous. V was pared by 3 bases and J by 2 bases, with 8 bases between. The length of the CDR3 is 13 residues.

The chain employs TRBV15 and TRBJ1-6, with TRBD1 matching 10 bases. From germline, CDR1 is LNHNV and CDR2 YYDKDF (reference sequence). The CDR3 consists of 14 residues. The V segment lost 3 bases and the J segment 9 bases; nucleotides outside the gene matches: 2. The CDR3, as DNA: TGTGCCACCAGCAGCGACAGGGGGCCTTCACCCCTCCACTTT. Translation gives CATSSDRGPSPLHF.

This clonotype was seen more than once but under ten times. V usage is TRBV13 and J usage is TRBJ2-7; a weak D match, TRBD1 (6 bases). The V end lost 5 bases, the J end lost 0 bases, and 11 bases lay between the germline ends. The length of the CDR3 is 14 residues. Germline V lookup: CDR1 PRHDT, CDR2 FYEKMQ (reference sequence). The CDR3 sequence is CASSSRTDSYEQYF. The CDR3 DNA reads as TGTGCCAGCAGCAGCCGGACAGACTCCTACGAGCAGTACTTC.

This clonotype was found a few times. The chain uses TRBV28 and TRBJ2-4, with D maybe TRBD2 (5 bases). Germline loops: CDR1 MDHEN, CDR2 SYDVKM. V gave up 7 bases and J gave up 0 bases, with 13 bases separating them. The CDR3 runs 15 residues. The CDR3 here is CASTPPGIAKNIQYF. DNA of the CDR3: TGTGCCAGCACACCCCCGGGGATAGCCAAAAACATTCAGTACTTC.

This clonotype was observed a few times. The chain recombines TRBV3-1 with TRBJ2-4; a possible D gene is TRBD1 (6 bases). Per the germline V gene, CDR1 is LGHDT and CDR2 is YNNKEL (reference sequence). V was clipped by 4 bases and J by 4 bases, with 8 bases between them. This CDR3 spans 13 amino acids. The CDR3 DNA reads TGTGCCAGCAGCCCGGACAGAAAAAACATTCAGTACTTC. This encodes CASSPDRKNIQYF.

This clonotype was counted only a few times. The rearrangement links TRBV6-2 or TRBV6-3 to TRBJ2-5; D not resolved. This CDR3 region has 15 residues. Germline V CDR1 and CDR2: MNHEY, SVGEGT. V lost 2 bases and J 1 base, leaving 11 bases between the germline ends. CDR3 sequence (DNA): TGTGCCAGCAGTTACACGCTGTTAAGCCAAGAGACCCAGTACTTC. This encodes CASSYTLLSQETQYF.

This clonotype turned up a few times. J is TRBJ2-2 and V is TRBV5-1; D is perhaps TRBD1 or TRBD2 (5 bases each). CDR1 and CDR2 (germline): SGHRS, YFSETQ. The CDR3 has 15 residues. V lost 0 bases and J 2 bases, leaving 8 bases between the germline ends. CDR3 DNA sequence: TGCGCCAGCAGCTTGGGGGACGTTAACACCGGGGAGCTGTTTTTT. Translation gives CASSLGDVNTGELFF.

This clonotype was counted many times. The V gene is TRBV7-9, the J gene TRBJ2-5; possibly TRBD1 or TRBD2 for D (5 bases each). The V end was cut by 6 bases, the J end by 3 bases, with 11 bases between. This CDR3 is built from 13 residues. Germline CDR1 is SEHNR and CDR2 is FQNEAQ (reference sequence). The CDR3 DNA reads TGTGCCAGCAGGGGACCGAATAAAGAGACCCAGTACTTC. Translated, it gives CASRGPNKETQYF.

Ten or more counts support this clonotype. This sequence joins TRBV3-1 and TRBJ1-1; 11 positions agree with TRBD1. The V and J ends lost 4 bases and 11 bases, in that order; junction bases with no gene match: 9. The CDR3 sequence is 14 residues long. Germline loops: CDR1 LGHDT, CDR2 YNNKEL (reference sequence). As DNA, the CDR3 is TGTGCCAGCAGCCTCGGACAGGGGGCGTTAGGGGCTTTCTTT. Its translation is CASSLGQGALGAFF.

CDR3 in amino acids: CSATRGVVYNEQFF. The CDR3 bases are TGCAGTGCTACCCGAGGGGTAGTGTACAATGAGCAGTTCTTC. The chain employs TRBV20-1 and TRBJ2-1, with D possibly being TRBD1 or TRBD2 (5 bases each). Germline V gene sequence: CDR1 DFQATT, CDR2 SNEGSKA (reference sequence). This CDR3 is 14 amino acids long. Trimming took 4 bases from V and 4 from J, leaving 14 bases between them.

This chain connects TRBV5-1 to TRBJ2-7; 9 nucleotides align to TRBD1. Germline values: CDR1 SGHRS, CDR2 YFSETQ. The CDR3 has 17 amino acids. The V and J ends lost 5 bases and 2 bases, in that order; junction bases with no gene match: 14. CDR3 residues: CASSPGTGSTLPYEQYF. DNA for the CDR3: TGCGCCAGCAGTCCCGGGACAGGGTCTACCCTCCCCTACGAGCAGTACTTC. Full variable domain (rest looked up from reference TRBV5-1 and TRBJ2-7): KAGVTQTPRYLIKTRGQQVTLSCSPISGHRSVSWYQQTPGQGLQFLFEYFSETQRNKGNFPGRFSGRQFSNSRSEMNVSTLELGDSALYLCASSPGTGSTLPYEQYFGPGTRLTVT.

This chain links TRBV4-2 with TRBJ2-3; D is ambiguous. Trimming cost V 2 bases and J 2 bases, with 14 bases left between them. Germline assignment: CDR1 LGHNA and CDR2 YNFKEQ. This CDR3 region has 16 residues. The DNA of the CDR3 is TGTGCCAGCAGCCAACTGGAGAGCCTTCTCACAGATACGCAGTATTTT. Its protein product is CASSQLESLLTDTQYF.

This chain joins TRBV7-9 and TRBJ2-3; D might be TRBD1 (5 bases). Per germline, CDR1 SEHNR and CDR2 FQNEAQ (reference sequence). The CDR3 has 16 residues. The ends were cut back, 2 bases at V and 2 bases at J, with 14 bases in the middle. CDR3 protein: CASSLRRTQPTDTQYF. DNA of the CDR3: TGTGCCAGCAGCTTACGTAGGACACAACCCACAGATACGCAGTATTTT.

The chain has TRBV7-2 and TRBJ2-5; D is unresolved. Germline V CDR1 and CDR2: SGHTA, FQGNSA. The CDR3 loop spans 13 amino acids. Trimming left V 5 bases short and J 4 bases short, with 11 bases between. The chain's CDR3 is CASSPSVVETQYF. Here the CDR3 DNA reads TGTGCCAGCAGCCCTTCGGTCGTAGAGACCCAGTACTTC.

Many counts were recorded for this clonotype. The chain joins TRBV20-1 to TRBJ2-3; 9 nucleotides agree with TRBD2. Germline V gene data show CDR1 as DFQATT and CDR2 as SNEGSKA (reference sequence). Trimming took 5 bases from V and 6 from J; bases not matched to a gene: 15. The CDR3 loop spans 16 amino acids. The CDR3 protein is CSASLFKRGVTDTQYF. The CDR3 bases are TGCAGTGCTTCCCTCTTTAAGCGGGGGGTTACGGATACGCAGTATTTT.